This is a list of T cell receptor beta chains from one sample in a study of low-dose radiotherapy and immunotherapy resistance in tumors. TCRdb reprocessed the reads via MiXCR and lists one record per CDR3 protein. The sample holds under 95,000 distinct CDR3 sequences, about 18% seen once. The source was PBMCs, collected before treatment. These TCRs come from a male donor with prostate cancer. Both conserved end residues are part of each CDR3. D genes are given only for firm matches. Only some rows state a clone size, as once, few, many or a class for expanded clones.

abundance: -; v_gene: TRBV12-3/TRBV12-4; len: 14; j_gene: TRBJ2-7; d_gene: -; CDR3aa: CASSFLPGAHEQYF; CDR3nt: TGTGCCAGCAGTTTTCTCCCGGGGGCTCATGAGCAGTACTTC
abundance: many; v_gene: TRBV11-2; len: 16; j_gene: TRBJ1-1; d_gene: -; CDR3aa: CASSLSGGGLNTEAFF; CDR3nt: TGTGCCAGCAGCTTATCGGGGGGCGGCTTGAACACTGAAGCTTTCTTT
abundance: many; v_gene: TRBV4-1; len: 14; j_gene: TRBJ2-2; d_gene: -; CDR3aa: CASSQEVYTGELFF; CDR3nt: TGCGCCAGCAGCCAAGAAGTGTACACCGGGGAGCTGTTTTTT
abundance: many; v_gene: TRBV29-1; len: 13; j_gene: TRBJ1-1; d_gene: -; CDR3aa: CSVQTAMNTEAFF; CDR3nt: TGCAGCGTCCAGACAGCAATGAACACTGAAGCTTTCTTT
abundance: many; v_gene: TRBV5-1; len: 15; j_gene: TRBJ1-3; d_gene: TRBD1; CDR3aa: CASSLDRDSGNTIYF; CDR3nt: TGCGCCAGCAGTCTGGACAGGGACTCTGGAAACACCATATATTTT
abundance: once; v_gene: TRBV4-2; len: 14; j_gene: TRBJ2-1; d_gene: -; CDR3aa: CASSGGLSYNEQFF; CDR3nt: TGTGCCAGCAGTGGCGGGTTATCCTACAATGAGCAGTTCTTC
abundance: many; v_gene: TRBV19; len: 15; j_gene: TRBJ1-5; d_gene: -; CDR3aa: CASSIEAYRNQPQHF; CDR3nt: TGTGCCAGTAGTATAGAGGCTTACCGCAATCAGCCCCAGCATTTT
abundance: many; v_gene: TRBV7-9; len: 13; j_gene: TRBJ2-1; d_gene: -; CDR3aa: CASSLALQGEQFF; CDR3nt: TGTGCCAGCAGCTTAGCGCTCCAGGGAGAGCAGTTCTTC
abundance: many; v_gene: TRBV2; len: 13; j_gene: TRBJ1-1; d_gene: -; CDR3aa: CASGRGENTEAFF; CDR3nt: TGTGCCAGCGGACGAGGTGAGAACACTGAAGCTTTCTTT
abundance: many; v_gene: TRBV7-2; len: 14; j_gene: TRBJ2-5; d_gene: -; CDR3aa: CASSLRTAKETQYF; CDR3nt: TGTGCCAGCAGCTTAAGGACAGCAAAAGAGACCCAGTACTTC
abundance: many; v_gene: TRBV19; len: 13; j_gene: TRBJ2-1; d_gene: -; CDR3aa: CASSSGSYNEQFF; CDR3nt: TGTGCCAGTAGTAGCGGTTCTTACAATGAGCAGTTCTTC
abundance: many; v_gene: TRBV3-1; len: 13; j_gene: TRBJ1-2; d_gene: -; CDR3aa: CASSQRGPGGYTF; CDR3nt: TGTGCCAGCAGCCAACGGGGGCCTGGAGGCTACACCTTC
abundance: many; v_gene: TRBV12-3/TRBV12-4; len: 15; j_gene: TRBJ1-2; d_gene: -; CDR3aa: CASSLGGQSNYGYTF; CDR3nt: TGTGCCAGCAGTTTAGGAGGGCAAAGTAACTATGGCTACACCTTC
abundance: -; v_gene: TRBV6-1; len: 16; j_gene: TRBJ2-2; d_gene: -; CDR3aa: CASSKDRANTGELFFF; CDR3nt: -
abundance: many; v_gene: TRBV7-8; len: 16; j_gene: TRBJ2-7; d_gene: -; CDR3aa: CASSQDGGDRPYEQYF; CDR3nt: TGTGCCAGCAGCCAGGACGGGGGAGACAGGCCCTACGAGCAGTACTTC
abundance: few; v_gene: TRBV4-3; len: 16; j_gene: TRBJ1-3; d_gene: -; CDR3aa: CASSQDPIPSGNTIYF; CDR3nt: TGCGCCAGCAGCCAAGACCCCATACCCTCTGGAAACACCATATATTTT
abundance: many; v_gene: TRBV20-1; len: 13; j_gene: TRBJ2-5; d_gene: -; CDR3aa: CSASGQIQETQYF; CDR3nt: TGCAGTGCTAGCGGACAGATCCAAGAGACCCAGTACTTC
abundance: many; v_gene: TRBV4-1; len: 15; j_gene: TRBJ2-3; d_gene: TRBD2; CDR3aa: CASSQERGVSDTQYF; CDR3nt: TGCGCCAGCAGCCAGGAGCGGGGGGTCTCAGATACGCAGTATTTT
abundance: -; v_gene: TRBV14; len: 16; j_gene: TRBJ2-6; d_gene: -; CDR3aa: CASSQALRRGANVLTF; CDR3nt: TGTGCCAGCAGCCAAGCCCTACGGAGGGGGGCCAACGTCCTGACTTTC
abundance: many; v_gene: TRBV6-5; len: 18; j_gene: TRBJ1-3; d_gene: -; CDR3aa: CASSYPPRRPRSGNTIYF; CDR3nt: TGTGCCAGCAGTTACCCCCCTAGGAGGCCCCGCTCTGGAAACACCATATATTTT
abundance: -; v_gene: TRBV12-3/TRBV12-4; len: 13; j_gene: TRBJ2-5; d_gene: -; CDR3aa: CASSSTVEETQYF; CDR3nt: TGTGCCAGCAGTTCGACAGTAGAAGAGACCCAGTACTTC
abundance: medium-sized; v_gene: TRBV2; len: 14; j_gene: TRBJ2-3; d_gene: -; CDR3aa: CASSEYGGEDTQYF; CDR3nt: TGTGCCAGCAGTGAATACGGGGGCGAAGATACGCAGTATTTT